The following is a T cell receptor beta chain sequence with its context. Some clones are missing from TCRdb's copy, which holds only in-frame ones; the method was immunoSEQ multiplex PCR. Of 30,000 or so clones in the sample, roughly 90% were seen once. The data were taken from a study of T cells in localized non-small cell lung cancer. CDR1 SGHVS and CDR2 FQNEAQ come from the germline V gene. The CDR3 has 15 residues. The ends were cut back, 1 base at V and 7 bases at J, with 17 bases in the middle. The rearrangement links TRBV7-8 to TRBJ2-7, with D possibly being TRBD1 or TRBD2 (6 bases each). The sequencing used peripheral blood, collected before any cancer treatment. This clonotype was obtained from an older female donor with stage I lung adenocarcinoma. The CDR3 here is CASSLEGGLSFEQYF. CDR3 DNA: TGTGCCAGCAGCTTAGAGGGGGGCCTAAGTTTTGAGCAGTACTTC. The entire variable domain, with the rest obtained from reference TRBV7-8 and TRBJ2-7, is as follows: GAGVSQSPRYKVAKRGQDVALRCDPISGHVSLFWYQQALGQGPEFLTYFQNEAQLDKSGLPSDRFFAERPEGSVSTLKIQRTQQEDSAVYLCASSLEGGLSFEQYFGPGTRLTVT.